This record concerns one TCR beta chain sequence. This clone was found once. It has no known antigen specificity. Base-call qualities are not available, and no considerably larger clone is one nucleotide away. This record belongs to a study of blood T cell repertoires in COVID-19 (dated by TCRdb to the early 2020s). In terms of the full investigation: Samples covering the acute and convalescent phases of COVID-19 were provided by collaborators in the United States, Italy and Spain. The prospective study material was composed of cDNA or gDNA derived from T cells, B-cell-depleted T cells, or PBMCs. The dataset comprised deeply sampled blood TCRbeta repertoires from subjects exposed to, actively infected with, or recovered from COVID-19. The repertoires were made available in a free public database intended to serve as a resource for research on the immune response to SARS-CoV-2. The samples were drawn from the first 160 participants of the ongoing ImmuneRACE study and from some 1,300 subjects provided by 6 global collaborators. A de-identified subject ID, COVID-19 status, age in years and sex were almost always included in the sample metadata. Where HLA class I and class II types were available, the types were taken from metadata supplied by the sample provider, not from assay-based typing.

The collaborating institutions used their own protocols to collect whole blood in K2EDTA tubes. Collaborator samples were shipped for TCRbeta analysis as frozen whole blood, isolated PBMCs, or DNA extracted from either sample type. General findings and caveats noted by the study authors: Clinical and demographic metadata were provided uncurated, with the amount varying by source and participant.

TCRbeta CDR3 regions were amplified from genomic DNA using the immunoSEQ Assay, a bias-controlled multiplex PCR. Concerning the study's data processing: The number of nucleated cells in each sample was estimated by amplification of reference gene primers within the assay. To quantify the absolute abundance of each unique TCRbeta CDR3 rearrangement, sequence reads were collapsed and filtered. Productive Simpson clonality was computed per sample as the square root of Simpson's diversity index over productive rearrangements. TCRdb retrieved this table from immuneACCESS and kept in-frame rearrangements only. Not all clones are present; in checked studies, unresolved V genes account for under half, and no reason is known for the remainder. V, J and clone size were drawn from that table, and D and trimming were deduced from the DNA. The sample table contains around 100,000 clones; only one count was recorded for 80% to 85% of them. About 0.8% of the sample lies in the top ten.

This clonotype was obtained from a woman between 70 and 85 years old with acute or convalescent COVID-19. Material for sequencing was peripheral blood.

At the DNA level, the sequence is TGTGCCAGCAGCCGACGGGCAGGGGGAGAGGATACGCAGTATTTT. The translation is CASSRRAGGEDTQYF. The V gene is TRBV7-3 and the J gene is TRBJ2-3, with 7 middle bases fitting TRBD1. The CDR1 and CDR2 encoded by the germline V gene are SGHTA and FQGTGA. CDR3 length: 15 amino acids, cysteine to phenylalanine. The CDR3 DNA has 45 bases and is translated from base 1. Relative to germline, V is missing 5 bases and J is missing 6 bases, with 11 bases of the junction outside any gene match.